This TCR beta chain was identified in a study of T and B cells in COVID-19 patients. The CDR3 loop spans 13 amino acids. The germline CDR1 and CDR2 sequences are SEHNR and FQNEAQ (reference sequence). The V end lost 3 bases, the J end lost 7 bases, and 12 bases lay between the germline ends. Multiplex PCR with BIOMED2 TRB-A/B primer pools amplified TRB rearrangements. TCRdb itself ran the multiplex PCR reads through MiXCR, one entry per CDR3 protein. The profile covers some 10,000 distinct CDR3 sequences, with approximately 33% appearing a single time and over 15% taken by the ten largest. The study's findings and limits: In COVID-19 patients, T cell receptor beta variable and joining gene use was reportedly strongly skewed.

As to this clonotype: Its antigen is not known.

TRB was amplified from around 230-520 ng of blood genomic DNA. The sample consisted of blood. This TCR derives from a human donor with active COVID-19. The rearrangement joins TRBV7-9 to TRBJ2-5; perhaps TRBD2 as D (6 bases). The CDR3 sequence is CASSLSRGGTQYF. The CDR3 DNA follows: TGTGCCAGCAGCTTGTCAAGGGGAGGGACCCAGTACTTC.